The clone carrying this T cell receptor (beta chain) was found many times. What it binds is not known. TCRdb re-called the 5' RACE reads with MiXCR, one entry per CDR3 protein. The sample carries about 82,000 distinct CDR3 sequences, 10% to 15% recorded once. The data were taken from a study of spatial heterogeneity in lung cancer. Study-wide context: TCR and UMI combinations that were unique each appeared, on average, more than ten times in raw reads.

Sample time point: sample taken at primary tumor resection. Unsorted tumor, nontumor lung tissue or cryopreserved PBMC supplied the whole RNA. General observations from the study: Ubiquitous expanded tumor TCRs showed up in blood more at resection than follow-up.

The specimen was PBMCs, collected at surgery. The origin of this receptor is a male donor with early-stage non-small cell lung cancer.

This CDR3 is CASRQGLNQPQHF. CDR3 in DNA: TGTGCCAGCCGCCAAGGATTAAATCAGCCCCAGCATTTT. This rearrangement joins TRBV6-5 to TRBJ1-5; unclear D gene. This CDR3 contains 13 residues. V lost 8 bases and J lost 4, with 12 bases in between. Germline V gene lookup returns CDR1 MNHEY and CDR2 SVGAGI.